The TCR beta chain described here comes from a study of tumor-infiltrating lymphocytes in glioblastoma multiforme. Germline V gene sequence: CDR1 SQVTM, CDR2 ANQGSEA. Trimming left V 3 bases short and J 7 bases short, with 14 bases between. This CDR3 is 13 amino acids long. TCRB libraries came from RNA via three nested multiplex PCR rounds. TCRdb redid the calling of the multiplex PCR reads with MiXCR, one entry per CDR3 protein. The top ten clones hold around 18% of a sample with 20,000 or so distinct CDR3 sequences, about 70% of them seen once. The specimen was peripheral blood. The chain carries TRBV29-1 and TRBJ2-3, with D tentatively TRBD2 (6 bases). This TCR was sampled from a male donor with glioblastoma. For the CDR3, the DNA is TGCAGCGTTGAGGTCTCGGGGGTTAATACGCAGTATTTT. Translation gives CSVEVSGVNTQYF.